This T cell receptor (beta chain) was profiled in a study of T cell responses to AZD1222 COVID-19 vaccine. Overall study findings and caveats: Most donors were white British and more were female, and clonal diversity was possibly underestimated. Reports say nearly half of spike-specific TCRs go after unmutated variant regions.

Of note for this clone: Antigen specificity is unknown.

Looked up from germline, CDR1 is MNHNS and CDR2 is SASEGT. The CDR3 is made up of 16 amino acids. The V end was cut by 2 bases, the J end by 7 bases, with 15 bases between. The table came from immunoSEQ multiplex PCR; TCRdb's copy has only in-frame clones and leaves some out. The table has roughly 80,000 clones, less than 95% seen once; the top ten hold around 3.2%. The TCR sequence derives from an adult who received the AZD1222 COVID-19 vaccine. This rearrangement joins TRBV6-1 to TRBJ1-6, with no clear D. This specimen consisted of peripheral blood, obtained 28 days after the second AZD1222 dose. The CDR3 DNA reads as TGTGCCAGCAGTGAACCCCAAGGGATCTCGAATTCACCCCTCCACTTT. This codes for CASSEPQGISNSPLHF.